The clone carrying this T cell receptor beta chain was detected once. Its antigen remains unknown. V was pared by 2 bases and J by 5 bases, with 12 bases between. Germline CDR1 reads MNHNS; CDR2 reads SASEGT. This CDR3 comprises 15 residues. This entry is derived from a study of shared clonotypes between healthy human individuals. Study-level results: Naive subsets typically showed greater estimated richness than memory subsets.

Generated by immunoSEQ multiplex PCR, the TCRdb table keeps only in-frame clones and is missing some. The table records roughly 2.1 million clones, about 93% of them present only once. CD45RO-negative cells were positively selected for CCR7, leaving out terminally differentiated effector memory CD45RA+ cells. The sample comprised naive CD8+ T cells from PBMCs. This sequence joins TRBV6-1 and TRBJ1-4; D gene unclear. The sequence was collected from a man between 18 and 29 years old in good health. Some clones in this sample may be carry-over from other donors' samples. The CDR3 nucleotides are TGTGCCAGCAGTGAATGGTACAGCCTAAATGAAAAACTGTTTTTT. Protein sequence: CASSEWYSLNEKLFF.